The 28 T cell receptor beta chains given below trace back to one sample, sequenced in a study of T cell responses to AZD1222 COVID-19 vaccine (dated by TCRdb to about 2021). The time point label, read with the paper, signifies: baseline before first vaccination. Preparation of the library involved the immunoSEQ multiplex PCR assay. The table was pulled from immuneACCESS by TCRdb, which kept in-frame rearrangements only. Such tables lose some clones; where checked, under half of the loss comes from unresolved V genes, and the rest has no known cause. The sample table lists 85,000 to 90,000 clones, more than 75% of them with a count of one. The ten largest clones take up less than 3.5% of the sample. The input for sequencing was peripheral blood, taken on day 0 of AZD1222 vaccination. The receptors were gathered from an adult in good health.

CDR3 in DNA: TGTGCCAGCAGTGCCCCCAGGGGGGTAGATCAGCCCCAGCATTTT. Translated, it gives CASSAPRGVDQPQHF. The genes are TRBV28 and TRBJ1-5, with 7 bases fitting TRBD1. This CDR3 region has 15 residues. J lost 5 bases, V lost 5 bases, and 9 bases had no gene match. Germline CDR1 reads MDHEN; CDR2 reads SYDVKM.

The chain is built from TRBV15 and TRBJ1-2; 7 bases line up with TRBD1. J was trimmed by 6 bases and V by 9 bases; bases with no gene match: 10. Germline-derived CDR1 and CDR2 are LNHNV and YYDKDF (reference sequence). This CDR3 has 13 residues. CDR3 loop: CATSTTGLNGYTF. The DNA for the CDR3 is TGTGCCACATCGACGACAGGGCTGAATGGCTACACCTTC.

This chain links TRBV28 with TRBJ2-2; D unclear. Per germline, CDR1 MDHEN and CDR2 SYDVKM. CDR3 length: 13 residues. With 5 bases removed from V and 8 bases from J, the gap between germline ends came to 12 bases. CDR3 loop: CASSVTGPGELFF. The CDR3 nucleotides are TGTGCCAGCAGTGTAACTGGCCCGGGGGAGCTGTTTTTT.

This chain connects TRBV5-8 to TRBJ1-6; D is perhaps TRBD1 (5 bases). Germline V gives CDR1 SGHTS, CDR2 YDEGEE. Trimming stripped 5 bases from V and 7 bases from J, with 13 bases between. This CDR3 region has 14 residues. CDR3 in DNA: TGTGCCAGCAGACCAGGGTTTATGAATTCACCCCTCCACTTT. This codes for CASRPGFMNSPLHF.

J is TRBJ2-7 and V is TRBV6-5, with a weak D call TRBD1 (6 bases). CDR3 size: 12 residues. Germline V gene sequence: CDR1 MNHEY, CDR2 SVGAGI. The V and J ends lost 4 bases and 6 bases respectively, with 10 bases between them. This CDR3 is CASSSTGFEQYF. CDR3 in DNA: TGTGCCAGCAGTTCAACAGGGTTCGAGCAGTACTTC.

On this clone: At one end, the junction sequence differs from germline, possibly due to a read error. The CDR3: CASSLVRGGREAQYF. The CDR3 coding sequence is TGTGCTAGCAGCTTAGTCAGGGGCGGTCGAGAGGCCCAGTACTTC. The chain has TRBV7-7 and TRBJ2-5; TRBD1 might be the D (6 bases). This CDR3 has 15 residues. CDR1 and CDR2 from the germline V gene are SSHAT and FNYEAQ (reference sequence).

The J gene is TRBJ2-1, the V gene TRBV19; TRBD2 agrees at 10 bases. The CDR3 consists of 15 residues. With 5 bases clipped from V and 7 bases from J, the junction kept 8 bases outside the gene matches. The germline gives CDR1 LNHDA, CDR2 SQIVND (reference sequence). The CDR3 spells CASSDLAGVGNEQFF. The CDR3 nucleotides read TGTGCCAGTAGTGATCTAGCGGGAGTGGGGAATGAGCAGTTCTTC. Filled out from reference TRBV19 and TRBJ2-1, the complete variable domain reads DGGITQSPKYLFRKEGQNVTLSCEQNLNHDAMYWYRQDPGQGLRLIYYSQIVNDFQKGDIAEGYSVSREKKESFPLTVTSAQKNPTAFYLCASSDLAGVGNEQFFGPGTRLTVL.

The chain links TRBV28 to TRBJ2-3, with TRBD2 identical over 15 bases. Losses at the gene ends were 6 bases for V and 5 bases for J; bases not matched to a gene: 6. This CDR3 has 16 amino acids. The V gene's germline CDR1 is MDHEN and CDR2 SYDVKM. CDR3 loop: CASSPGLAGGRDTQYF. CDR3 nucleotides: TGTGCCAGCAGCCCCGGACTAGCGGGAGGGAGAGATACGCAGTATTTT.

The chain uses TRBV2 and TRBJ2-7, with D maybe TRBD2 (6 bases). V lost 6 bases, J lost 6 bases, and 18 bases lay in between. Germline CDR1 SNHLY, CDR2 FYNNEI. The CDR3 sequence is 14 residues long. DNA for the CDR3: TGTGCCAGCAGGCCCCCGCAGGGAGGCACCGAGCAGTACTTC. Protein product: CASRPPQGGTEQYF. The entire variable domain, with the rest obtained from reference TRBV2 and TRBJ2-7, is as follows: EPEVTQTPSHQVTQMGQEVILRCVPISNHLYFYWYRQILGQKVEFLVSFYNNEISEKSEIFDDQFSVERPDGSNFTLKIRSTKLEDSAMYFCASRPPQGGTEQYFGPGTRLTVT.

The chain recombines TRBV5-1 with TRBJ2-5; 7 bases match TRBD1. This CDR3 is built from 15 residues. The J segment lost 1 base and the V segment lost 0 bases, leaving 3 bases of the junction unmatched. Germline loops: CDR1 SGHRS, CDR2 YFSETQ. Written as DNA, the CDR3 is TGCGCCAGCAGCTTGGTGGGACAGACCCAAGAGACCCAGTACTTC. This sequence encodes CASSLVGQTQETQYF.

The rearrangement joins TRBV6-5 to TRBJ2-7; D perhaps matches TRBD1 (5 bases). The CDR3 contains 15 residues. Trimming took off 0 bases at V and 3 bases at J, with 12 bases between the two ends. Germline CDR1 and CDR2: MNHEY and SVGAGI. The CDR3 region is CASSYSATGGYEQYF. The CDR3 nucleotides read TGTGCCAGCAGTTACTCGGCCACAGGTGGCTACGAGCAGTACTTC.

The J gene is TRBJ2-7, the V gene TRBV19, with 14 nucleotides matching TRBD2. The V gene end was trimmed by 5 bases and the J gene end by 2 bases; junction bases not matched to a gene: 5. The CDR3 consists of 16 residues. Germline CDR1 reads LNHDA; CDR2 reads SQIVND (reference sequence). The CDR3 region has the DNA TGTGCCAGTAGTGCCTCGACTAGCGGGAGGGCCTACGAGCAGTACTTC. Translated, it gives CASSASTSGRAYEQYF.

The chain uses TRBV29-1 and TRBJ2-7, with 13 bases fitting TRBD2. The CDR3 has 17 amino acids. CDR1 is SQVTM, CDR2 ANQGSEA, per germline. The junction had 7 bases not matched to a gene; V was cut back by 0 bases and J by 2 bases. The CDR3 loop is CSVEDPLAGGHPYEQYF. The DNA for the CDR3 is TGCAGCGTTGAAGATCCACTAGCGGGGGGGCATCCCTACGAGCAGTACTTC.

CDR3 region: CASSLGGTNYEQYF. The CDR3 bases are TGTGCCAGCAGCTTAGGCGGGACAAACTACGAGCAGTACTTC. V usage is TRBV11-2 and J usage is TRBJ2-7; perhaps D is TRBD1 or TRBD2 (6 bases each). Germline values: CDR1 SGHAT, CDR2 FQNNGV. The CDR3 runs 14 residues. V gave up 1 base and J gave up 3 bases, with 10 bases separating them.

This chain links TRBV6-5 with TRBJ1-1; D call uncertain. V shed 2 bases and J shed 0 bases, with 7 bases lying between them. CDR1 MNHEY and CDR2 SVGAGI come from the germline V gene. CDR3 length: 14 residues. Here the CDR3 DNA reads TGTGCCAGCAGTTACGGAGGGCTGAACACTGAAGCTTTCTTT. Protein product: CASSYGGLNTEAFF.

The rearrangement uses TRBV5-1 and TRBJ1-6; TRBD1 matches at 11 bases. The V gene end was trimmed by 1 base and the J gene end by 7 bases; junction bases not matched to a gene: 4. Germline V gene data show CDR1 as SGHRS and CDR2 as YFSETQ. This CDR3 comprises 16 residues. The CDR3 DNA is TGCGCCAGCAGCTTGTGGACAGGGGGCGCGAATTCACCCCTCCACTTT. Translating gives CASSLWTGGANSPLHF.

This chain links TRBV5-8 with TRBJ2-7; 7 nucleotides agree with TRBD1. The CDR3 is 13 residues long. CDR1 is SGHTS, CDR2 YDEGEE, per germline. The trim removed 4 bases at V and 7 bases at J, leaving 8 bases unmatched. The CDR3 sequence: CASSVEGAWEQYF. The CDR3 DNA reads TGTGCCAGCAGCGTAGAGGGGGCGTGGGAGCAGTACTTC. Drawing the rest from reference TRBV5-8 and TRBJ2-7, the complete variable domain is EAGVTQSPTHLIKTRGQQATLRCSPISGHTSVYWYQQALGLGLQFLLWYDEGEERNRGNFPPRFSGRQFPNYSSELNVNALELEDSALYLCASSVEGAWEQYFGPGTRLTVT.

V usage is TRBV29-1 and J usage is TRBJ2-1; 8 bases map to TRBD1. The CDR3 is 13 residues long. CDR1 is SQVTM, CDR2 ANQGSEA, per germline. V lost 7 bases to trimming and J lost 2 bases; unmatched junction nucleotides: 4. CDR3 protein: CSAVQGAYNEQFF. The CDR3 DNA follows: TGCAGCGCGGTACAGGGGGCCTACAATGAGCAGTTCTTC.

J is TRBJ2-7 and V is TRBV4-1; TRBD2 might be the D (5 bases). This CDR3 has 15 residues. Germline values: CDR1 MGHRA, CDR2 YSYEKL. V was shortened by 2 bases and J by 4 bases, with 15 bases between the two germline ends. For the CDR3, the DNA is TGCGCCAGCAGCCAATCTGTCGGGAATCCGTACGAGCAGTACTTC. This translates into CASSQSVGNPYEQYF.

The chain uses TRBV2 and TRBJ2-7; D gene unclear. The CDR3 length is 11 residues. CDR1 is SNHLY and CDR2 is FYNNEI in the germline V gene. V lost 5 bases and J 3 bases, leaving 5 bases between the germline ends. CDR3 in DNA: TGTGCCAGCAGTAACATCTACGAGCAGTACTTC. Protein product: CASSNIYEQYF.

V and J are TRBV30 and TRBJ1-1, with D unclear. The CDR3 is 13 residues long. Germline CDR1 reads GTSNPN; CDR2 reads SVGIG (reference sequence). V dropped 2 bases and J dropped 1 base, with 8 bases sitting between them. The CDR3 region has the DNA TGTGCCTGGAGTAGAAGAGAGAACACTGAAGCTTTCTTT. Translating it yields CAWSRRENTEAFF.

J is TRBJ2-5 and V is TRBV28, with 9 nucleotides matching TRBD1. The V gene's germline CDR1 is MDHEN and CDR2 SYDVKM. The trim removed 5 bases at V and 4 bases at J, leaving 8 bases unmatched. This CDR3 has 15 residues. The chain's CDR3 is CASSAMDRGRETQYF. The CDR3 nucleotides read TGTGCCAGCAGTGCAATGGACAGGGGACGAGAGACCCAGTACTTC.

V usage is TRBV3-1 (or the pseudogene TRBV3-2) and J usage is TRBJ2-7; the D gene is possibly TRBD2 (5 bases). The CDR3 sequence is 14 residues long. V lost 4 bases and J 0 bases, leaving 10 bases between the germline ends. The V gene's germline CDR1 is LGHDT and CDR2 YNNKEL (reference sequence). The CDR3 DNA is TGTGCCAGCAGCCGAGCCGGGGTCTCCTACGAGCAGTACTTC. It yields the protein CASSRAGVSYEQYF.

J is TRBJ1-2 and V is TRBV15, with TRBD1 matching over 8 bases. CDR1 and CDR2 from the germline V gene are LNHNV and YYDKDF (reference sequence). The length of the CDR3 is 15 residues. V shed 6 bases and J 6 bases; nucleotides not matched to a gene: 12. The CDR3 DNA follows: TGTGCCACCAGGGGGGCTGGGACAGGTTTTAATGGCTACACCTTC. Amino acids: CATRGAGTGFNGYTF.

The chain recombines TRBV12-3 or TRBV12-4 with TRBJ1-1; D unresolved. This CDR3 contains 11 residues. V lost 6 bases and J lost 5, with 7 bases in between. The CDR3 here is CASRMGTEAFF. Here the CDR3 DNA reads TGTGCCAGCAGGATGGGGACTGAAGCTTTCTTT.

The rearrangement joins TRBV7-3 to TRBJ1-2; possibly TRBD1 for D (5 bases). CDR3 size: 15 residues. Germline V CDR1 and CDR2: SGHTA, FQGTGA. Deletions cut 5 bases from V and 0 bases from J, with 13 bases between. CDR3 nucleotide sequence: TGTGCCAGCAGCCAGTCGGGGGGTCCTAACTATGGCTACACCTTC. Translated, it gives CASSQSGGPNYGYTF.

This clone was seen just once. The rearrangement joins TRBV9 to TRBJ1-5, with 11 bases lining up with TRBD1. The CDR3 consists of 15 residues. With 3 bases clipped from V and 4 bases from J, the junction kept 3 bases outside the gene matches. Germline assignment: CDR1 SGDLS and CDR2 YYNGEE. The CDR3 DNA reads TGTGCCAGCAGCGGGGGACAGGGGGGAAATCAGCCCCAGCATTTT. The encoded protein is CASSGGQGGNQPQHF.

V is TRBV3-1 (or the pseudogene TRBV3-2) and J is TRBJ1-3; perhaps TRBD1 as D (5 bases). The CDR3 covers 13 residues. The V end lost 0 bases, the J end lost 8 bases, and 8 bases lay between the germline ends. Germline-derived CDR1 and CDR2 are LGHDT and YNNKEL (reference sequence). In DNA form, the CDR3 reads TGTGCCAGCAGCCAAGAGAGGGGTGACACCATATATTTT. Encoded protein: CASSQERGDTIYF.